This T cell receptor beta chain derives from a study of Tregs in tolerant kidney transplant recipients. Generated by immunoSEQ multiplex PCR, the TCRdb table keeps only in-frame clones and is missing some. The sample includes about 110,000 clones, around 89% of them seen just once. Germline V gene sequence: CDR1 SGHDT, CDR2 YYEEEE. The CDR3 runs 13 residues. The ends were cut back, 4 bases at V and 4 bases at J, with 8 bases in the middle. Unstimulated Tregs (CD4+CD25+CD127-) and CD4+CD25- non-Tregs were sorted from PBMCs. This rearrangement joins TRBV5-6 to TRBJ2-2; the D is unclear. The sequence derives from a human donor who received a combined kidney and bone marrow transplant. This material consisted of CD4+ T cells from blood, taken before the transplant. CDR3 region: CASSPLSTGELFF. DNA for the CDR3: TGTGCCAGCAGCCCCCTCAGCACCGGGGAGCTGTTTTTT.